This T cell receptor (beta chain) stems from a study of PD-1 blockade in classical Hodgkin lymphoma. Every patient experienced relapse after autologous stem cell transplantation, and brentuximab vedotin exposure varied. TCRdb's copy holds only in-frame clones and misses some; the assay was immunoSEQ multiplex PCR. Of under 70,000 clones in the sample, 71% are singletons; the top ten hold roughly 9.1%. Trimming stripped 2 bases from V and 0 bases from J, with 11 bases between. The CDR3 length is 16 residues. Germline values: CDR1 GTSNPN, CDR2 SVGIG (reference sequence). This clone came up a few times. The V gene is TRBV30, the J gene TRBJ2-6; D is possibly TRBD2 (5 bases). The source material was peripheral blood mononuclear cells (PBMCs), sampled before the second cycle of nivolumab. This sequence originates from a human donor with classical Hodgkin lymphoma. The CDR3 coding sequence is TGTGCCTGGAGTCCTATCGGGAACTCTGGGGCCAACGTCCTGACTTTC. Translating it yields CAWSPIGNSGANVLTF.